This TCR beta chain was observed in a study of post-analysis software for immune sequencing data. Study as a whole: Progressive-relapsing, secondary progressive and relapsing-remitting multiple sclerosis were among the disease courses included.

Included in the TCR beta cDNA libraries were unique molecular identifiers. It was from roughly 1.1 to 9.2 million T cells that some 500,000 cDNA molecules came. One entry per CDR3 protein results from TCRdb running MiXCR on the PCR reads. Of almost 700,000 distinct CDR3 sequences listed, 59% were seen once; the top ten hold approximately 10%. The CDR3 has 14 amino acids. V lost 2 bases and J lost 5, with 13 bases in between. Germline CDR1 ENHRY, CDR2 SYGVKD. This clonotype was seen more than once but under ten times. The antigen is unknown. Regarding the study as a whole: TRBV segments more frequent in patients than in controls numbered a few and included TRBV5-6, TRBV5-1 and TRBV20-1.

Input material: blood. This receptor was taken from a girl aged 2 to 9 with multiple sclerosis. J is TRBJ2-7 and V is TRBV10-3, with D unresolved. The CDR3 region is CAISERVGLDEQYF. CDR3 coding DNA: TGTGCCATCAGTGAGAGGGTGGGCCTGGACGAGCAGTACTTC.